The count of the clone carrying this TCR beta chain is one. Its cognate antigen is unknown. At the DNA level, this CDR3 is encoded by other sequences in the same sample as well. This sample stems from a study of cytomegalovirus exposure and HLA in healthy donors. General study findings and limits: Clonal expansion was found to be greater in HLA-associated TCR beta chains than in equally common others in a later analysis. Excluded: some indistinguishable V segments such as TRBV6-2 and TRBV6-3. A prior analysis recorded that most TCR beta V segments were productive about 87% or about 30% of the time. Reports indicate that TCR beta sequences accurately predicted the HLA-A and HLA-B alleles of most subjects.

The CDR3 extends over 12 amino acids. The V end was cut by 3 bases, the J end by 2 bases, with 3 bases between. Germline CDR1 reads SGHTA; CDR2 reads FQGNSA. PCR was performed using 60 Vbeta and 13 Jbeta primers. Measured with immunoSEQ multiplex PCR; TCRdb has only the in-frame clones, and not every one. The table includes fewer than 80,000 clones, 79% detected once. The J gene is TRBJ2-3, the V gene TRBV7-2; no clear D gene. Sequencing was done on a sample of PBMCs. The sequence was obtained from a man between 25 and 39 years old in good health and CMV-seronegative. The DNA of the CDR3 is TGTGCCAGCAGCTTGTACACAGATACGCAGTATTTT. It yields the protein CASSLYTDTQYF.